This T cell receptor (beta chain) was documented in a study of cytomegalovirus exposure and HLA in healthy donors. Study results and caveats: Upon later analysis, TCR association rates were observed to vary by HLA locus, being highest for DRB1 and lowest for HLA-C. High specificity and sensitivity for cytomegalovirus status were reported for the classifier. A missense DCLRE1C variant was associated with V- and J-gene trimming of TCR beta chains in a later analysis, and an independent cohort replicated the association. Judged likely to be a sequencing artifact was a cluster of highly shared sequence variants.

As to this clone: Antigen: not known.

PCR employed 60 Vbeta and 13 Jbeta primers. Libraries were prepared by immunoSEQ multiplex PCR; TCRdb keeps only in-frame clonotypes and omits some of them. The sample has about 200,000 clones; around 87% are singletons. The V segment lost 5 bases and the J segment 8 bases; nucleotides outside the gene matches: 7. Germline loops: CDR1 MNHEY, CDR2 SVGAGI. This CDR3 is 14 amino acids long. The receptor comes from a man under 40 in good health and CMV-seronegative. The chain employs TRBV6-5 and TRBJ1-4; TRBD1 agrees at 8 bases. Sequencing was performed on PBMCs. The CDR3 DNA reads TGTGCCAGCAGTCAACAGGGGGGTGTGGAAAAACTGTTTTTT. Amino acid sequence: CASSQQGGVEKLFF.